What follows is one T cell receptor beta chain and its context. Assay used: immunoSEQ multiplex PCR; TCRdb lists only in-frame clones, some missing. Of 1.5 million to 2.5 million clones listed, about 95% were seen once; the top ten hold 1% to 1.5%. The data are from a study of shared clonotypes between healthy human individuals. Germline CDR1 reads MNHEY; CDR2 reads SVGAGI. The CDR3 loop spans 13 amino acids. The V end was cut by 6 bases, the J end by 2 bases, with 11 bases between. The naive CD8 subset, CD45RO-negative cells positively selected for CCR7, excluded terminally differentiated effector memory CD45RA+ cells. Recent acute infections and vaccinations were absent in the healthy HIV-negative adult donors.

The sequencing input was naive CD8+ T cells sorted from blood. The chain is built from TRBV6-5 and TRBJ2-7; D uncertain. The clonotype comes from a man younger than 35 in good health. The CDR3 here is CASRPELTYEQYF. DNA for the CDR3: TGTGCCAGCAGGCCGGAACTGACCTACGAGCAGTACTTC.